This T cell receptor (beta chain) originates from a study of T cells after posttransplantation cyclophosphamide. As to this clone: The antigen remains unidentified.

The related graft donor's blood sample was taken on the day of bone marrow donation. Assay used: immunoSEQ multiplex PCR; TCRdb lists only in-frame clones, some missing. The table lists tens of thousands of clones, with no singletons. Study conclusions and caveats: Blood and skin or GI T cell repertoires showed limited TRB overlap. Donor CD8+ memory clones often dominated recipient blood repertoires at later times. TRB clonality was highly associated with recipient CMV seropositivity and reactivation.

V lost 5 bases and J lost 5; bases outside the gene matches: 4. Germline lookup yields CDR1 SGHTA and CDR2 FQGNSA. The CDR3 runs 14 residues. Source material: PBMCs. The source of this sequence is a man aged 35-49 years in good health, CMV-negative, and a related stem cell transplant donor. The V gene is TRBV7-2, the J gene TRBJ2-5; 11 nucleotides agree with TRBD1. In DNA form, the CDR3 reads TGTGCCAGCAGCCGAGGACAGGGGGCGGAGACCCAGTACTTC. Its protein product is CASSRGQGAETQYF.